The sequence of this T cell receptor beta chain was determined in a study of blood T cell repertoires in COVID-19. Study-level background: COVID-19 samples collected from the United States, Italy and Spain covered acute and convalescent phases. Sample material is recorded as cDNA or gDNA derived from T cells, B-cell-depleted T cells, or PBMCs.

Under the authors' procedure: Researchers report that nucleated cell counts were estimated from reference gene primer amplification. TCRdb keeps only in-frame clones here, not all; method: immunoSEQ multiplex PCR. From that table come the V and J calls and clone size; the DNA was used to work out D and trimming. The sample has some 80,000 clones; over 70% are singletons. Trimming removed 1 base from V and 5 bases from J, with 14 bases in between. Germline lookup yields CDR1 SEHNR and CDR2 FQNEAQ (reference sequence). The CDR3 totals 15 residues. The chain combines TRBV7-9 with TRBJ1-1; D gene ambiguous. Sequencing input: peripheral blood. The receptor was derived from a middle-aged woman with active or convalescent COVID-19. CDR3 residues: CASSLVPRPGTEAFF. The DNA of the CDR3 is TGTGCCAGCAGCTTAGTACCCCGACCGGGGACTGAAGCTTTCTTT.